This T cell receptor (beta chain) was documented in a study of post-analysis software for immune sequencing data. About the research overall: Disease courses included relapsing-remitting, secondary progressive and progressive-relapsing multiple sclerosis.

V trimming: 8 bases; J trimming: 2 bases; junction bases outside the gene matches: 9. This CDR3 is built from 14 residues. Study conclusions and caveats: Significantly lower normalized Chao1 diversity was seen in multiple sclerosis patients than in controls. Patients had higher frequencies than controls of about 5 TRBV segments, including TRBV5-6, TRBV5-1 and TRBV20-1.

As regards this clonotype: Its specificity is not known.

TCR beta cDNA libraries included unique molecular identifiers. TCRdb called the PCR reads again in MiXCR, with one record for every CDR3 protein. There are 800,000 to 950,000 distinct CDR3 sequences in the sample; 53% occur only once, and about 4.8% lies in the top ten. J is TRBJ2-7 and V is TRBV12-3 or TRBV12-4, with 7 bases lining up with TRBD1. This TCR was sampled from a girl under 18 with multiple sclerosis. Sequencing was carried out using blood. In DNA, the CDR3 is TGTGCCAGCGCAGGGCGAGACAGGGCCTACGAGCAGTACTTC. Amino acids: CASAGRDRAYEQYF.